Below, one T cell receptor beta chain is given with its context. This sample stems from a study of PD-L1 blockade in urothelial cancer. The ends lost 4 bases at V and 4 bases at J; junction bases unmatched: 6. The CDR3 extends over 14 amino acids. Per the germline V gene, CDR1 is ENHRY and CDR2 is SYGVKD. Into every PCR, synthetic TCR analog templates were spiked. Assay: immunoSEQ multiplex PCR; the TCRdb copy retains only in-frame clones and omits some. The table lists about 30,000 clones, 89% of them singletons, with 8% in the top ten. Described time point: peripheral blood 6 weeks after treatment start.

The clonotype originates from a man aged 80 or over with urothelial cancer. The chain couples TRBV10-3 to TRBJ2-7; 8 nucleotides match TRBD2. Specimen: PBMCs, collected around atezolizumab (anti-PD-L1) treatment. The CDR3 bases are TGTGCCATCAGTGTTCGAGCGGGAGAGTACGAGCAGTACTTC. Protein product: CAISVRAGEYEQYF.